Listed here are 9 T cell receptor beta chains from one sample, sequenced in a study of T cells in localized non-small cell lung cancer (TCRdb year 2020). The method behind the library was the immunoSEQ multiplex PCR assay. Not all clones reach the TCRdb copy of this immuneACCESS table, which keeps in-frame sequences only. Checked studies attribute under half of the gap to unresolved V genes and leave the rest unexplained. This sample has approximately 31,000 clones in its table, and 85% to 95% of those were observed once. The ten largest make up 0.73% of the sample. The source was peripheral blood, collected before any cancer treatment. These receptors were taken from a woman aged 35-75 years with stage I lung adenocarcinoma.

The CDR3 nucleotides read TGTGCCAGCAGTCAGGGATGGGGCGGCTACACCTTC. Residues: CASSQGWGGYTF. The rearrangement uses TRBV28 and TRBJ1-2; a possible D gene is TRBD1 (5 bases). CDR1 and CDR2 (germline): MDHEN, SYDVKM. Trimming pared 5 bases from V and 8 bases from J, leaving 12 bases between. This CDR3 spans 12 amino acids.

This chain uses TRBV28 with TRBJ2-2; D uncertain. The germline V and J ends were trimmed by 10 bases and 0 bases, with 9 bases remaining between them. This CDR3 has 13 amino acids. The V gene's germline CDR1 is MDHEN and CDR2 SYDVKM. CDR3 in amino acids: CATEATNTGELFF. The DNA of the CDR3 is TGTGCCACCGAGGCAACGAACACCGGGGAGCTGTTTTTT.

Only a few counts were recorded for this clone. The chain recombines TRBV6-5 with TRBJ1-3; D unresolved. The CDR3 consists of 13 residues. With 4 bases removed from V and 2 bases from J, the gap between germline ends came to 6 bases. CDR1 is MNHEY and CDR2 is SVGAGI in the germline V gene. The CDR3 region is CASSSTAGNTIYF. The CDR3 nucleotides are TGTGCCAGCAGTTCAACAGCTGGAAACACCATATATTTT.

The chain has TRBV11-3 and TRBJ2-7; D gene unclear. Trimming left V 3 bases short and J 3 bases short, with 15 bases between. Germline V gene sequence: CDR1 SGHNT, CDR2 YENEEA. This CDR3 region has 15 residues. In DNA form, the CDR3 reads TGTGCCAGCAGCTTTATTCGGAATAAGGACTACGAGCAGTACTTC. Residues: CASSFIRNKDYEQYF. Filled out from reference TRBV11-3 and TRBJ2-7, the complete variable domain reads EAGVVQSPRYKIIEKKQPVAFWCNPISGHNTLYWYLQNLGQGPELLIRYENEEAVDDSQLPKDRFSAERLKGVDSTLKIQPAELGDSAVYLCASSFIRNKDYEQYFGPGTRLTVT.

The V gene is TRBV6-6, the J gene TRBJ2-1; 12 positions agree with TRBD2. Per germline, CDR1 MNHNY and CDR2 SVGAGI (reference sequence). This CDR3 is 15 amino acids long. V shed 5 bases and J 8 bases; nucleotides not matched to a gene: 7. The CDR3 DNA sequence: TGTGCCAGCAGTGCCGGGACTAGCGGGTTGGATGAGCAGTTCTTC. Translating gives CASSAGTSGLDEQFF.

This chain connects TRBV7-2 to TRBJ2-5, with unresolved D. V lost 4 bases, J lost 4 bases, and 16 bases lay in between. Looked up from germline, CDR1 is SGHTA and CDR2 is FQGNSA. The CDR3 loop spans 15 amino acids. CDR3 sequence: CASSSHRMRRETQYF. The CDR3 DNA reads TGTGCCAGCAGCTCCCACCGTATGCGGAGAGAGACCCAGTACTTC.

This chain joins TRBV11-2 and TRBJ2-1; 7 bases are a match to TRBD2. Germline V gene sequence: CDR1 SGHAT, CDR2 FQNNGV. V lost 4 bases to trimming and J lost 6 bases; unmatched junction nucleotides: 9. The CDR3 is 15 amino acids. The CDR3 DNA sequence: TGTGCCAGCAGCTCGCCCCGGCTAGCGGTCAATGAGCAGTTCTTC. Its translation is CASSSPRLAVNEQFF.

V and J are TRBV5-1 and TRBJ1-1, with 10 bases matching TRBD1. Germline CDR1 reads SGHRS; CDR2 reads YFSETQ. The J segment lost 7 bases and the V segment lost 0 bases, leaving 9 bases of the junction unmatched. This CDR3 has 16 residues. The CDR3 region is CASSLVTGGVRGEAFF. CDR3 sequence (DNA): TGCGCCAGCAGCTTGGTGACAGGGGGCGTCAGGGGTGAAGCTTTCTTT.

The chain employs TRBV18 and TRBJ1-1; D not certain. The CDR3 length is 13 residues. The germline V and J ends were trimmed by 3 bases and 4 bases, with 9 bases remaining between them. Germline CDR1 and CDR2: KGHSH and LQKENI. CDR3 protein: CASSPLGSTEAFF. CDR3 in DNA: TGTGCCAGCTCACCTTTGGGGTCCACTGAAGCTTTCTTT.